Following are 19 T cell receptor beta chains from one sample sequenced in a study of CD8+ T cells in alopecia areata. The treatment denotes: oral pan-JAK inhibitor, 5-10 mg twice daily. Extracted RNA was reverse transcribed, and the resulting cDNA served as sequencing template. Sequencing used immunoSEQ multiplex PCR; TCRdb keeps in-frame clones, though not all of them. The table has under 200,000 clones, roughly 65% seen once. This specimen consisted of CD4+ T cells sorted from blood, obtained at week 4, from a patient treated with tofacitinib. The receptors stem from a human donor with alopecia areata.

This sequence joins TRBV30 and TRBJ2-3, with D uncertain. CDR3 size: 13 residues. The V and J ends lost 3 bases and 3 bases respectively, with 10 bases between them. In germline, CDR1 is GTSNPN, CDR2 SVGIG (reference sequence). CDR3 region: CAWRPPGTDTQYF. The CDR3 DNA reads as TGTGCCTGGAGACCGCCCGGGACAGATACGCAGTATTTT.

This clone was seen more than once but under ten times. CDR3 protein: CASSLLGQPQHF. The CDR3 coding sequence is TGTGCCAGCAGTTTACTTGGTCAGCCCCAGCATTTT. The chain has TRBV27 and TRBJ1-5; unclear D gene. Trimming removed 2 bases from V and 6 bases from J, with 5 bases in between. The germline V gene has CDR1 MNHEY and CDR2 SMNVEV (reference sequence). This CDR3 contains 12 residues.

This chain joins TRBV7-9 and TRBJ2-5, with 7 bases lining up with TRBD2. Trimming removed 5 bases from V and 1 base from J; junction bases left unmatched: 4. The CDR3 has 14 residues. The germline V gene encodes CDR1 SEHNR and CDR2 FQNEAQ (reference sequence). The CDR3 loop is CASSTRLAQETQYF. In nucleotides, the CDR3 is TGTGCCAGCAGCACCCGACTAGCCCAAGAGACCCAGTACTTC.

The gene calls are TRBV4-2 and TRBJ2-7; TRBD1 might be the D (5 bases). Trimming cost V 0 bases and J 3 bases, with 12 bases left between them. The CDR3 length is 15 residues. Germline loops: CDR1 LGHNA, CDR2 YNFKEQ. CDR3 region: CASSQDVRRVYEQYF. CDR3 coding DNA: TGTGCCAGCAGCCAAGACGTACGCAGGGTCTACGAGCAGTACTTC.

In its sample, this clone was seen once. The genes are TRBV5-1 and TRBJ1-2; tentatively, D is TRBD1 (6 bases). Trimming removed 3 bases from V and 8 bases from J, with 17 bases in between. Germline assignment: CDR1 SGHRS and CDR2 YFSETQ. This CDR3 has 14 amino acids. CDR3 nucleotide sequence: TGCGCCAGCAGCTCCGGGACACCTCTCGAGGGCTACACCTTC. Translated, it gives CASSSGTPLEGYTF.

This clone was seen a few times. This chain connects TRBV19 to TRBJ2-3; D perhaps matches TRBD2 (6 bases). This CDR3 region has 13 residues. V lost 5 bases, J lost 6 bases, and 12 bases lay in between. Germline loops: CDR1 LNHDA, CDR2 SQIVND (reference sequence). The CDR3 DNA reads TGTGCCAGTAGTCCCCGGGGGACGGATACGCAGTATTTT. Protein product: CASSPRGTDTQYF.

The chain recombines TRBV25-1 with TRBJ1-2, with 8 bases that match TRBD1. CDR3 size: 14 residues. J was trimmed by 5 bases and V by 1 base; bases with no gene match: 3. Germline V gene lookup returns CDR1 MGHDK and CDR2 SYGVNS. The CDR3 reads CASSESGQGYGYTF. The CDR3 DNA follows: TGTGCCAGCAGTGAATCAGGACAGGGATATGGCTACACCTTC.

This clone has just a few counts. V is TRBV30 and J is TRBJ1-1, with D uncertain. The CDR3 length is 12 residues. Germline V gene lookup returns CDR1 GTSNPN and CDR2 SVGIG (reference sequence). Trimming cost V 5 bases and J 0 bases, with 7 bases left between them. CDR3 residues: CAWCFMNTEAFF. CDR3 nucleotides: TGTGCCTGGTGTTTTATGAACACTGAAGCTTTCTTT.

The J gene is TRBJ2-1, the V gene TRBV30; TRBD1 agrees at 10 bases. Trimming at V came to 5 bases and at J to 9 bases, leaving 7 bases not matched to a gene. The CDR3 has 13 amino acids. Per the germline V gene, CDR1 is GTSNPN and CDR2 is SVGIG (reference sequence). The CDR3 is CAWAGTGEAEQFF. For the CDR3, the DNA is TGTGCCTGGGCCGGGACAGGGGAGGCTGAGCAGTTCTTC.

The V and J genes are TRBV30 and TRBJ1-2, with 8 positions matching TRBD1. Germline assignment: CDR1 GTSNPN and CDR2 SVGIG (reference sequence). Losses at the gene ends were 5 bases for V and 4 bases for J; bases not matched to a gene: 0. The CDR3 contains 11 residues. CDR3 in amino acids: CAWGQGYGYTF. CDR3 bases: TGTGCCTGGGGACAGGGCTATGGCTACACCTTC.

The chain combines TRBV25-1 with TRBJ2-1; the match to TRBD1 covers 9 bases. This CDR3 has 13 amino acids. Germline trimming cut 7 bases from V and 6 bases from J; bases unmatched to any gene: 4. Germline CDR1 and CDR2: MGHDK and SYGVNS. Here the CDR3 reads CASITQGANEQFF. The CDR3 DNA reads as TGTGCCAGCATCACACAGGGGGCCAATGAGCAGTTCTTC. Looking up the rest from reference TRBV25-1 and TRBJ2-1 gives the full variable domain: EADIYQTPRYLVIGTGKKITLECSQTMGHDKMYWYQQDPGMELHLIHYSYGVNSTEKGDLSSESTVSRIRTEHFPLTLESARPSHTSQYLCASITQGANEQFFGPGTRLTVL.

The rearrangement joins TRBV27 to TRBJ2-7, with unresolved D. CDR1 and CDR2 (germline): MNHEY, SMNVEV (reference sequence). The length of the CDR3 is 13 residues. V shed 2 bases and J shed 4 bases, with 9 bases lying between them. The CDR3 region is CASSLRSDYEQYF. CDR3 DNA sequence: TGTGCCAGCAGTTTACGATCCGATTACGAGCAGTACTTC.

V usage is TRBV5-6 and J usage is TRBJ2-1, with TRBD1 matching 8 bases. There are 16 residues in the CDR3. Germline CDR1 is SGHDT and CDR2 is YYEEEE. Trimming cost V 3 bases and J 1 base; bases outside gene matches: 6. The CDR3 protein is CASSSFGDRSYNEQFF. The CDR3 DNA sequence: TGTGCCAGCAGCTCCTTCGGGGACAGGTCCTACAATGAGCAGTTCTTC.

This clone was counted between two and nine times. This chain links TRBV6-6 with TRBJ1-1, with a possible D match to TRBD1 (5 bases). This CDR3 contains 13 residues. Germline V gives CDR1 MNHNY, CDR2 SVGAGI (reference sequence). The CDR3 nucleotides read TGTGCGCAACAGGCAGGGTTGGGCACTGAAGCTTTCTTT. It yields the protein CAQQAGLGTEAFF.

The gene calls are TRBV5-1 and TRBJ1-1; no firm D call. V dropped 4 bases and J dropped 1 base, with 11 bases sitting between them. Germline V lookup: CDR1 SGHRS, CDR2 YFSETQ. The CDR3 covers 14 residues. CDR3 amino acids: CASSQSPENTEAFF. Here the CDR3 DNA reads TGCGCCAGCAGCCAGTCTCCGGAGAACACTGAAGCTTTCTTT.

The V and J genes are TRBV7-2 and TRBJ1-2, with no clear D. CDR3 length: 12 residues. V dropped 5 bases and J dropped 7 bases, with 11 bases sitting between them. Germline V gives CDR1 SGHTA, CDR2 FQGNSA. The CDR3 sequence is CASSHSGVGYTF. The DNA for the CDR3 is TGTGCCAGCAGCCATAGCGGGGTTGGCTACACCTTC.

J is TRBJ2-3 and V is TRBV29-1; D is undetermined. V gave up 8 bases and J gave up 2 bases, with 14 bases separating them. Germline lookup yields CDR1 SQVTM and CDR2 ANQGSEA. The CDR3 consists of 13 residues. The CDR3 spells CSLDSGPTDTQYF. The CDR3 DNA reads TGCAGCTTGGATTCAGGACCCACAGATACGCAGTATTTT.

CDR3 coding DNA: TGCGCCAGCAGCTTGCAGGGGAGGGCTAATGAAAAACTGTTTTTT. Its protein product is CASSLQGRANEKLFF. This chain joins TRBV5-1 and TRBJ1-4; maybe TRBD1 (6 bases). The V end lost 1 base, the J end lost 3 bases, and 10 bases lay between the germline ends. Germline assignment: CDR1 SGHRS and CDR2 YFSETQ. The CDR3 has 15 amino acids.

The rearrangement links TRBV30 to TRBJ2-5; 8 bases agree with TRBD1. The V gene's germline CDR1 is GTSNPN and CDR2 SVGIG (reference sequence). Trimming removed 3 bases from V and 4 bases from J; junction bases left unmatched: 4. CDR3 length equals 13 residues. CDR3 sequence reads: CAWRDRGSETQYF. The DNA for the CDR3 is TGTGCCTGGAGAGACAGGGGTTCAGAGACCCAGTACTTC.